This TCR beta chain was profiled in a study of blood T cell repertoires in COVID-19. About the research overall: Whether acute or convalescent, the COVID-19 samples came from the United States, Italy and Spain. The analysed material was cDNA or gDNA that came from T cells, B-cell-depleted T cells, or PBMCs.

Looked up from germline, CDR1 is SGHTA and CDR2 is FQGNSA. This CDR3 has 15 residues. V was clipped by 4 bases and J by 6 bases; unmatched bases: 8. In the study's own analysis: Reference gene primer amplification in the assay estimated nucleated cell counts. Profiling relied on immunoSEQ multiplex PCR, and the TCRdb table lists in-frame clones only, not all of them. The V and J calls and the clone size are those of that table, but D and trimming were determined from the DNA. This table has about 250,000 clones, 80% to 90% appearing once. The chain couples TRBV7-2 to TRBJ1-5, with TRBD1 identical over 8 bases. Sequencing was carried out using peripheral blood. The sequence was obtained from a man older than 75 with acute or convalescent COVID-19. The CDR3 protein is CASSSQQGATQPQHF. CDR3 DNA sequence: TGTGCCAGCAGCTCCCAGCAGGGGGCAACTCAGCCCCAGCATTTT.